The sequence of this TCR beta chain was determined in a study of blood T cells in healthy people across ages. Findings and caveats of the study: Naive and antigen-experienced cells could not be conclusively compared, given unsorted PBMCs.

Primed by a sample-barcoded 5' primer and a J-beta primer mix, a second PCR proceeded for roughly 6 to 12 cycles. Each of the cDNA molecules was tagged by a template-switch adaptor with 12 random nucleotides. MiXCR was run by TCRdb on the 5' RACE reads, yielding one entry per CDR3 protein. The sample holds about 1.1 million distinct CDR3 sequences, 35% to 45% seen once. On this clonotype: Its antigen is still unknown.

Germline trimming cut 8 bases from V and 10 bases from J; bases unmatched to any gene: 9. Germline values: CDR1 DFQATT, CDR2 SNEGSKA (reference sequence). The CDR3 has 11 amino acids. The TCR sequence derives from a man between 18 and 35 years old in good health. The sequenced sample consisted of blood. This chain joins TRBV20-1 and TRBJ1-2, with 8 bases identical to TRBD1. This chain's CDR3 is CSSPDRVDYTF. Written as DNA, the CDR3 is TGCAGTTCCCCGGACAGGGTCGACTACACCTTC.